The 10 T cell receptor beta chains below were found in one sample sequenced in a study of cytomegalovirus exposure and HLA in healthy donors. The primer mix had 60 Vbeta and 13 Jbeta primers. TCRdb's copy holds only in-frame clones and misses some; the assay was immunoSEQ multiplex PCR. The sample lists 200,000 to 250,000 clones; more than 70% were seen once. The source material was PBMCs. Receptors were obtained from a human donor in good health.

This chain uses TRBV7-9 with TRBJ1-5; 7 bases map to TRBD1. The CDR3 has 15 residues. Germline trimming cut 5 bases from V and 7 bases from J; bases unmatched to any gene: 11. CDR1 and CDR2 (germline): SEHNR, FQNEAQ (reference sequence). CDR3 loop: CASSTDREADQPQHF. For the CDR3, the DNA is TGTGCCAGCAGCACAGACAGGGAGGCGGACCAGCCCCAGCATTTT.

CDR3 sequence: CASSDGRGASYEQYF. CDR3 nucleotide sequence: TGTGCCAGCAGTGACGGTCGGGGGGCCTCCTACGAGCAGTACTTC. This chain links TRBV2 with TRBJ2-7; D might be TRBD2 (7 bases). This CDR3 is 15 amino acids long. Germline CDR1 and CDR2: SNHLY and FYNNEI. The germline V and J ends were trimmed by 3 bases and 0 bases, with 12 bases remaining between them.

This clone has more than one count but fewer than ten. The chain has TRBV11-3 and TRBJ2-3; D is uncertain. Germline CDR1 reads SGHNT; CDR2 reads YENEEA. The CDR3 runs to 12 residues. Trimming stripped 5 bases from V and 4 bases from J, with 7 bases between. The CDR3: CASSGSSDTQYF. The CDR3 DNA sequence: TGTGCCAGCAGCGGCAGTTCAGATACGCAGTATTTT.

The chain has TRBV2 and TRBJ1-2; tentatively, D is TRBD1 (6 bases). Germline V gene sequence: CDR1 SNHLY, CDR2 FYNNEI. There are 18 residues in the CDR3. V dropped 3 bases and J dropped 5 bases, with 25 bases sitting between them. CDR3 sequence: CASSDRAGAGHGSYGYTF. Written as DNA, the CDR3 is TGTGCCAGCAGTGACCGAGCAGGGGCTGGGCATGGGAGTTATGGCTACACCTTC. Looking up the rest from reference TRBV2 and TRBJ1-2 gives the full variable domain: EPEVTQTPSHQVTQMGQEVILRCVPISNHLYFYWYRQILGQKVEFLVSFYNNEISEKSEIFDDQFSVERPDGSNFTLKIRSTKLEDSAMYFCASSDRAGAGHGSYGYTFGSGTRLTVV.

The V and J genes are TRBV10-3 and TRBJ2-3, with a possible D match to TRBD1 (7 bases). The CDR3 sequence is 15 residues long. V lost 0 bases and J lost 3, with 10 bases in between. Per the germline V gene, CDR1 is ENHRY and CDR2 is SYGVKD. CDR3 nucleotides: TGTGCCATCAGTGAGTCCCAGGGGGGAACAGATACGCAGTATTTT. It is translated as CAISESQGGTDTQYF.

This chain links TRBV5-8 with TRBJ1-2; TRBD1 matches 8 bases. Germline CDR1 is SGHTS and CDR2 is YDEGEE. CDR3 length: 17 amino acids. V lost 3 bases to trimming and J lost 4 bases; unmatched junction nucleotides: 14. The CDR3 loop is CASSWGPGQGNLYGYTF. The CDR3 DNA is TGTGCCAGCAGCTGGGGGCCCGGACAGGGAAATCTCTATGGCTACACCTTC.

The CDR3: CASSPPGTRSSYEQYF. The DNA for the CDR3 is TGCGCCAGCAGCCCCCCCGGGACACGGAGCTCCTACGAGCAGTACTTC. The chain couples TRBV5-1 to TRBJ2-7; TRBD1 might be the D (6 bases). V was clipped by 4 bases and J by 0 bases, with 17 bases between them. The length of the CDR3 is 16 residues. Per germline, CDR1 SGHRS and CDR2 YFSETQ.

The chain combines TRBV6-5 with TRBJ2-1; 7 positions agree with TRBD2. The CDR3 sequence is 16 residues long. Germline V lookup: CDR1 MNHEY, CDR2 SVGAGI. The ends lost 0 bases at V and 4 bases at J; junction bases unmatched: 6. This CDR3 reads CASSYSGRERYNEQFF. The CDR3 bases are TGTGCCAGCAGTTACTCGGGGCGGGAGAGGTACAATGAGCAGTTCTTC.

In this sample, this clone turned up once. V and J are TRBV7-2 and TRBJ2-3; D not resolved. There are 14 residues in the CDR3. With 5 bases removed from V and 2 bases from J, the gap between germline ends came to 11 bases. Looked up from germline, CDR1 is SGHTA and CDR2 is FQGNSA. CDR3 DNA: TGTGCCAGCAGCCGTACTTATACCACAGATACGCAGTATTTT. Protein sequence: CASSRTYTTDTQYF.

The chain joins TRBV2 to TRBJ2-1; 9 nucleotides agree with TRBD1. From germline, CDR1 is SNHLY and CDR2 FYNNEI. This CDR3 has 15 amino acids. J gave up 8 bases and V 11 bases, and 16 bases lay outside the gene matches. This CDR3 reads CASSSAGTGFHEQFF. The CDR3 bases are TGTGCCTCATCGTCAGCCGGGACAGGGTTCCATGAGCAGTTCTTC.